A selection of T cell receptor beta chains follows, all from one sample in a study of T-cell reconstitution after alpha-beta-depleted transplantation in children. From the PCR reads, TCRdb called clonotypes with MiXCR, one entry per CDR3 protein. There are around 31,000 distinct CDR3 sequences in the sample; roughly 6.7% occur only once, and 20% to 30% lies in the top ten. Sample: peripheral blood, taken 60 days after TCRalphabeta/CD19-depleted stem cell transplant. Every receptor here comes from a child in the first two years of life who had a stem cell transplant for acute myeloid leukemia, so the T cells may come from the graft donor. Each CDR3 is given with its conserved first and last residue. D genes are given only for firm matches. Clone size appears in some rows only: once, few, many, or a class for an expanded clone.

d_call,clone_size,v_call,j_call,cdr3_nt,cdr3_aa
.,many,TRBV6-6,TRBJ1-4,TGTGCCAGCAGTTTCGGTTTTGAAAAACTGTTTTTT,CASSFGFEKLFF
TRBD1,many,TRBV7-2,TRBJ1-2,TGTGCCAGCAGAATTAGGCAGGGGGCCAGCGGCTACACCTTC,CASRIRQGASGYTF
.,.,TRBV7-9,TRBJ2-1,TGTGCCAGCAGCTTAGGGCAGACGGAGTACAATGAGCAGTTCTTC,CASSLGQTEYNEQFF
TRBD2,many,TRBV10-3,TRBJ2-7,TGTGCCATCAGTGAGTCGGGAGGGATGCCCTACGAGCAGTACTTC,CAISESGGMPYEQYF
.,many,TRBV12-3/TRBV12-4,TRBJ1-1,TGTGCCAGCGGGGGGCAGACGAACACTGAAGCTTTCTTT,CASGGQTNTEAFF
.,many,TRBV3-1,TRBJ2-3,TGTGCCAGCACCAAGGACGGTGCTGCACCTACGCAGTATTTT,CASTKDGAAPTQYF
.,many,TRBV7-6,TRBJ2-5,TGTGCCAGCAGCTTCCTCTTCTCCTTGCAAGAGACCCAGTACTTC,CASSFLFSLQETQYF
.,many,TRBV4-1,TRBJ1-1,TGCGCCAGCAAGGGGGGGAACACTGAAGCTTTCTTT,CASKGGNTEAFF
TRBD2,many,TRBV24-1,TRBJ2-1,TGTGCCACCAGTGATTTTACTAGCGGGAGAGGCGAGCAGTTCTTC,CATSDFTSGRGEQFF
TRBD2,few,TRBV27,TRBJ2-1,TGTGCCAGCAGTTCGACTAGCGGGAGTCGTTACAATGAGCAGTTCTTC,CASSSTSGSRYNEQFF